This entry lists 9 T cell receptor beta chains sequenced from one sample in a study of CD8+ T cells in alopecia areata. Regarding treatment: oral pan-JAK inhibitor, 5-10 mg twice daily. RNA was isolated and reverse transcribed to cDNA, the sequencing template. Assay: immunoSEQ multiplex PCR; the TCRdb copy retains only in-frame clones and omits some. Among under 200,000 clones listed, 50% to 65% were seen once. Specimen: CD4+ T cells sorted from blood, collected at week 24, from a patient treated with tofacitinib. These receptors came from a human donor with alopecia areata.

This chain links TRBV30 with TRBJ1-2; 7 nucleotides align to TRBD1. Germline loops: CDR1 GTSNPN, CDR2 SVGIG (reference sequence). V shed 2 bases and J 2 bases; nucleotides not matched to a gene: 5. The CDR3 has 14 residues. CDR3 in amino acids: CAWSRDRVNYGYTF. CDR3 DNA sequence: TGTGCCTGGAGTCGGGACAGAGTAAACTATGGCTACACCTTC.

CDR3 in amino acids: CASSLDRVGGSPLHF. The CDR3 bases are TGCGCCAGCAGCTTGGATAGGGTGGGGGGTTCACCCCTCCACTTT. This chain uses TRBV5-1 with TRBJ1-6, with D perhaps TRBD1 (5 bases). Germline V gives CDR1 SGHRS, CDR2 YFSETQ. The V end lost 0 bases, the J end lost 9 bases, and 13 bases lay between the germline ends. The CDR3 spans 15 residues.

This clone was observed a handful of times. J is TRBJ2-5 and V is TRBV4-2; no definite D call. Germline loops: CDR1 LGHNA, CDR2 YNFKEQ. The V and J ends lost 1 base and 3 bases respectively, with 12 bases between them. The CDR3 has 15 residues. The CDR3, as DNA: TGTGCCAGCAGCCAAGGTGGAGCGAGAGAAGAGACCCAGTACTTC. Protein sequence: CASSQGGAREETQYF.

This rearrangement joins TRBV15 to TRBJ1-5; D is ambiguous. The germline CDR1 and CDR2 sequences are LNHNV and YYDKDF (reference sequence). The CDR3 is made up of 12 amino acids. The V end was cut by 1 base, the J end by 4 bases, with 2 bases between. The CDR3 DNA reads as TGTGCCACCAGCAGAGGGAATCAGCCCCAGCATTTT. Residues: CATSRGNQPQHF.

The rearrangement uses TRBV4-1 and TRBJ2-3; D is unclear. Germline V gene lookup returns CDR1 MGHRA and CDR2 YSYEKL. Between the trimmed V and J ends, which lost 1 base and 0 bases, there was a span of 8 bases. There are 15 residues in the CDR3. CDR3 loop: CASSQGTASTDTQYF. DNA of the CDR3: TGCGCCAGCAGCCAAGGGACGGCAAGCACAGATACGCAGTATTTT.

J is TRBJ1-3 and V is TRBV7-8; D gene uncertain. V dropped 5 bases and J dropped 7 bases, with 15 bases sitting between them. Germline CDR1 is SGHVS and CDR2 is FQNEAQ. The CDR3 runs 14 residues. The CDR3 spells CASSLTTRQNTIYF. In nucleotides, the CDR3 is TGTGCCAGCAGCCTAACGACTCGGCAGAACACCATATATTTT.

This chain joins TRBV29-1 and TRBJ1-3, with TRBD1 as a possible D gene (6 bases). Germline V gene data show CDR1 as SQVTM and CDR2 as ANQGSEA. The CDR3 is made up of 13 amino acids. Trimming shortened V by 6 bases and J by 3 bases, and 12 bases separated the two germline ends. The CDR3 spells CSVEGVFGNTIYF. Written as DNA, the CDR3 is TGCAGCGTCGAGGGGGTTTTTGGAAACACCATATATTTT.

The V call is TRBV29-1, the J call TRBJ2-2; 10 positions match TRBD1. V shed 8 bases, J shed 7 bases, and the junction held 4 bases outside the gene matches. The CDR3 is 12 amino acids. Germline loops: CDR1 SQVTM, CDR2 ANQGSEA. CDR3 sequence reads: CSSGQGNGELFF. The CDR3 bases are TGCAGCTCGGGACAGGGGAACGGGGAGCTGTTTTTT.

The V and J genes are TRBV6-1 and TRBJ1-5; maybe TRBD1 (5 bases). Germline assignment: CDR1 MNHNS and CDR2 SASEGT. V lost 6 bases and J 4 bases, leaving 13 bases between the germline ends. CDR3 length: 14 residues. In nucleotides, the CDR3 is TGTGCCAGCAGAACCGGGACGGGGAATCAGCCCCAGCATTTT. Translated: CASRTGTGNQPQHF.